In its sample, the clone carrying this TCR beta chain was seen many times. Its antigen is not known. The data were taken from a study of blood T cells in healthy people across ages. Study-level background: Template switching retrieved approximately one barcoded beta molecule for each two T cells.

Study-level findings and limits: Total diversity from one million sequenced T cells was likely underestimated.

Healthy Russian Caucasian donors spanned ages about 6 to 95 years. Total RNA, at least 6 micrograms per sample, was extracted from PBMCs. The second PCR ran roughly 7 to 11 cycles with a sample-barcoded 5' primer and J-beta primers. TCRdb itself ran the 5' RACE reads through MiXCR, one entry per CDR3 protein. The sample gives about 1.6 million distinct CDR3 sequences, around 35% of which show up once; about 11% is in the top ten. This TCR was sampled from a woman younger than 45 in good health. The sample was blood.

In DNA, the CDR3 is TGTGCCAGCAGCCCTCCTGGTAGCGGGACGCGGACCCAGTACTTC. Protein sequence: CASSPPGSGTRTQYF. The gene calls are TRBV9 and TRBJ2-7; 8 bases map to TRBD2. The DNA end is more similar to TRBJ2-5, so the J call may be wrong. CDR1 is SGDLS and CDR2 is YYNGEE in the germline V gene. The CDR3 spans 15 residues.